This T cell receptor (beta chain) was sequenced for a study of T cell repertoires in cytomegalovirus infection. TCRdb called the reads again in MiXCR, with one record for every CDR3 protein. Found here are about 490,000 distinct CDR3 sequences, 15% to 20% of them singletons; the top ten hold roughly a quarter. The CDR3 sequence is 15 residues long. V lost 7 bases and J lost 4, with 19 bases in between. The germline V gene encodes CDR1 MNHNS and CDR2 SASEGT. The sample taken for sequencing was CD8+ T cells from PBMCs. This TCR came from a human donor in good health (CMV status not recorded). Some clones in this sample may be carry-over from other donors' samples. V is TRBV6-1 and J is TRBJ1-2, with D maybe TRBD1 (5 bases). CDR3 region: CASIEGAGNGYGYTF. CDR3 coding DNA: TGTGCCAGCATAGAAGGCGCAGGGAACGGCTATGGCTACACCTTC.